This TCR beta chain was profiled in a study of CD4+ T cells in melanoma (dated 2022 in TCRdb). Broadly, across the study: Neoantigen-specific CD4+ T cells in human melanoma were what the study investigated.

Patients with melanoma were used as donors. Libraries were built with the immunoSEQ multiplex PCR assay. Held by TCRdb, this immuneACCESS table contains in-frame sequences only and omits some clones. Under half of the omission traces to an unresolved V gene where checked; the cause of the rest is unknown. The sample records over 100,000 clones, 92% of which are singletons. Roughly 3.3% of the sample is held by the ten biggest clonotypes. Comments on this clone: Its recognized antigen is unknown. No much larger clone exists at a distance of one base, and base qualities are not known.

Broader findings and caveats from the paper: Neoantigen-specific CD4+ T cells were reported to be correlated with the function of CD8+ T cells, macrophages and B cells. Neoantigen-specific CD4+ T cells in melanoma were reported to have a range of differentiation states.

Sequences were obtained from peripheral blood. The sequence was obtained from a human donor with melanoma.

This receptor has the CDR3 CAIREDRGQEQPQHF. In nucleotides, the sequence is TGTGCCATCAGGGAGGACAGGGGACAGGAACAGCCCCAGCATTTT. The sequence links TRBV10-3 to TRBJ1-5, with 9 central nucleotides matching TRBD1. The CDR3 numbers 15 residues from cysteine through phenylalanine. Only the CDR3 DNA stays, 45 bases, in frame from base 1. V trim: 6 bases; J trim: 7 bases; unmatched bases: 10. CDR1 and CDR2 are drawn from the germline V gene: ENHRY, SYGVKD.